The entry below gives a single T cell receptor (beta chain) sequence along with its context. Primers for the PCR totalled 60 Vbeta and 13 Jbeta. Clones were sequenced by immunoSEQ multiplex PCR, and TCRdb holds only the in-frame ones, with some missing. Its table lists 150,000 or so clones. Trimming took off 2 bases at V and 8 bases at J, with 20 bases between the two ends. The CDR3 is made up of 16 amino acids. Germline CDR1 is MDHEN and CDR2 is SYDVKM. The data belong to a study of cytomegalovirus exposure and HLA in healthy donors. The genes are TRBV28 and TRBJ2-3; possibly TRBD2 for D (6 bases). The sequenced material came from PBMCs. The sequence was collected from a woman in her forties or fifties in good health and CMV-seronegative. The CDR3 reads CASSLRGLISSGTQYF. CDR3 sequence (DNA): TGTGCCAGCAGTTTAAGGGGACTCATTTCTTCAGGTACGCAGTATTTT.